This section outlines one TCR beta chain sequence together with its context. Its antigen is unknown. TCRdb's table, derived via immunoSEQ multiplex PCR, lists solely in-frame clones and lacks some. The sample carries 110,000 to 150,000 clones, roughly 90% recorded once. This CDR3 spans 14 amino acids. CDR1 is SEHNR, CDR2 FQNEAQ, per germline (reference sequence). V lost 2 bases to trimming and J lost 4 bases; unmatched junction nucleotides: 5. This sample is drawn from a study of T cell responses to AZD1222 COVID-19 vaccine. Study-wide findings and caveats: Repertoires were obtained solely post-peak T cell response.

This rearrangement joins TRBV7-9 to TRBJ2-7; 7 bases fit TRBD2. The receptor was isolated from an adult in good health. The sample consisted of peripheral blood, taken on day 0 of AZD1222 vaccination. The DNA of the CDR3 is TGTGCCAGCAGCTTACCGGGAGGTCCATACGAGCAGTACTTC. It translates to CASSLPGGPYEQYF. Filled out from reference TRBV7-9 and TRBJ2-7, the complete variable domain reads DTGVSQNPRHKITKRGQNVTFRCDPISEHNRLYWYRQTLGQGPEFLTYFQNEAQLEKSRLLSDRFSAERPKGSFSTLEIQRTEQGDSAMYLCASSLPGGPYEQYFGPGTRLTVT.